Listed here is a single T cell receptor beta chain. This entry is derived from a study of T cell responses to AZD1222 COVID-19 vaccine. The data were produced by immunoSEQ multiplex PCR, yet TCRdb's version contains in-frame clones alone and is incomplete. The table has tens of thousands of clones, 75% to 85% seen once; the top ten hold around 20%. This CDR3 has 12 amino acids. Germline CDR1 and CDR2: SGHVS and FQNEAQ. V was trimmed by 5 bases and J by 6 bases, leaving 11 bases between them. This clonotype was obtained from an adult in good health. This chain joins TRBV7-8 and TRBJ2-7; D not certain. The sample here was peripheral blood, taken on day 0 of AZD1222 vaccination. CDR3 sequence reads: CASSRLIGEQYF. The CDR3 coding sequence is TGTGCCAGCAGCCGTCTAATCGGCGAGCAGTACTTC.